The rows below give T cell receptor beta chains drawn from one sample of a study of graft-versus-host responses after intestinal transplantation. No antigen is known for these receptors. Clones were read by immunoSEQ multiplex PCR, and TCRdb kept only the in-frame ones, dropping some. In the table there are some 83,000 clones, roughly 89% of which are singletons. Sequenced here: unstimulated CD4+ T cells sorted from spleen or lymph node cells, sampled before intestinal transplant. Receptors originate from a human donor who received an intestinal transplant. The CDR3 runs from the conserved cysteine through the conserved F or W. The order of the fields is J gene, clone size, V gene, D gene, CDR3 DNA, CDR3 protein. The D gene is left open where the match is weak. Expanded clones are given a class, and other clones once, few, many or no size at all.

TRBJ2-5	once	TRBV7-2	TRBD2	TGTGCCAGCAGCTTAGCTCGGGGGGGACAAGAGACCCAGTACTTC	CASSLARGGQETQYF
TRBJ2-3	-	TRBV10-3	TRBD2	TGTGCCATCAGACCGGGACTAGCGTCTGGGACGCAGTATTTT	CAIRPGLASGTQYF
TRBJ1-3	few	TRBV10-2	-	TGCGCCAGCAGTGAGCAAGGACAGTCCCGACTTACATTCTCTGGAAACACCATATATTTT	CASSEQGQSRLTFSGNTIYF
TRBJ2-7	-	TRBV10-2	TRBD2	TGCGCCAGCAGTGAGTGGCTAGCGGGGATGCAGCAGTACTTC	CASSEWLAGMQQYF
TRBJ2-2	-	TRBV6-4	TRBD1	TGTGCCAGCAGTGTGACAGGGTTAACCGGGGAGCTGTTTTTT	CASSVTGLTGELFF
TRBJ1-2	-	TRBV6-1	TRBD1	TGTGCCAGCATTATTGGACAGGGTGTTTATGGCTACACCTTC	CASIIGQGVYGYTF
TRBJ1-3	-	TRBV18	TRBD1	TGTGCCAGCTCAGCGGACAGGAGCTCTGGAAACACCATATATTTT	CASSADRSSGNTIYF
TRBJ1-4	-	TRBV4-1	-	TGCGCCAGCAGCCCGGTCGTCGATGAAAAACTGTTTTTT	CASSPVVDEKLFF
TRBJ2-5	-	TRBV20-1	-	TGCAGTGCTAGGGGCGAGACCCAGTACTTC	CSARGETQYF
TRBJ1-4	-	TRBV7-6	-	TGTGCCAGCAGCCCGCGGGTTACTAATGAAAAACTGTTTTTT	CASSPRVTNEKLFF
TRBJ1-2	-	TRBV11-3	-	TGTGCCAGCAGCCCCACCCGTGGGGGGAATGGCTACACCTTC	CASSPTRGGNGYTF
TRBJ1-5	-	TRBV19	TRBD1	TGTGCCAGTAGTCTGCAGGGGGATCAGCCCCAGCATTTT	CASSLQGDQPQHF
TRBJ1-4	-	TRBV2	-	TGTGCCACCACCGGGGGAACTAATGAAAAACTGTTTTTT	CATTGGTNEKLFF
TRBJ1-2	-	TRBV10-1	TRBD1	TGCGCCAGCAGCTCGGGACAGGGGTTAAACTATGGCTACACCTTC	CASSSGQGLNYGYTF
TRBJ1-2	-	TRBV6-5	TRBD1	TGTGCCAGCAGACGGACAGGGGTCAACTATGGCTACACCTTC	CASRRTGVNYGYTF
TRBJ1-2	-	TRBV6-5	TRBD1	TGTGCCAGCAGTGGAAGGACAGGTTCTAACTATGGCTACACCTTC	CASSGRTGSNYGYTF
TRBJ1-3	-	TRBV6-6	TRBD1	TGTGCCAGCAGTCGCCGGACAGGGCTAGGGAACACCATATATTTT	CASSRRTGLGNTIYF
TRBJ2-3	-	TRBV5-4	TRBD1	TGTGCCAGCAGACTCCGCACAGGGGGCTTCACAGATACGCAGTATTTT	CASRLRTGGFTDTQYF
TRBJ2-3	-	TRBV15	TRBD1	TGTGCCACCAGCACTTGGACAGGGGGGTCAGATACGCAGTATTTT	CATSTWTGGSDTQYF
TRBJ1-3	-	TRBV9	TRBD1	TGTGCCAGCAGCGTAGCGGGGACAGCTGGAAACACCATATATTTT	CASSVAGTAGNTIYF
TRBJ2-3	-	TRBV18	TRBD2	TGTGCCAGCTCCCTTTTGAGCGGGGGGTCCACAGATACGCAGTATTTT	CASSLLSGGSTDTQYF
TRBJ2-7	-	TRBV5-1	-	TGCGCCAGCAGCTTAAACAGGATCTCCTACGAGCAGTACTTC	CASSLNRISYEQYF
TRBJ2-3	-	TRBV7-9	-	TGTGCCAGCAGCGTCAAGTTGGGGGGACTCCGAGGCACAGATACGCAGTATTTT	CASSVKLGGLRGTDTQYF
TRBJ2-5	-	TRBV7-9	-	TGTGCCAGCAGCCCCCGACAGGAACAAGAGACCCAGTACTTC	CASSPRQEQETQYF
TRBJ1-2	-	TRBV28	-	TGTGCCAGCAGTTCTTCAGGGACTTATGGCTACACCTTC	CASSSSGTYGYTF
TRBJ1-1	-	TRBV4-3	-	TGCGCCATCCCGGGGGGGGGCGGCACTGAAGCTTTCTTT	CAIPGGGGTEAFF
TRBJ2-2	-	TRBV5-1	-	TGCGCCAGCAGCTTGACCAGGTTCGCGAACACCGGGGAGCTGTTTTTT	CASSLTRFANTGELFF
TRBJ2-1	-	TRBV30	-	TGTGCCTGGAGTATAGAGCTAAAAAATGAGCAGTTCTTC	CAWSIELKNEQFF
TRBJ2-7	-	TRBV7-2	-	TGTGCCAGCAGCTTAGGGCCCGGACAGCCCTACGAGCAGTACTTC	CASSLGPGQPYEQYF
TRBJ1-4	-	TRBV19	-	TGTGCCAGTAGTATCGACTACGGGAGCTCTAATGAAAAACTGTTTTTT	CASSIDYGSSNEKLFF
TRBJ2-1	once	TRBV19	-	TGTGCCAGTAGTAGGAGGGACGGCTACAATGAGCAGTTCTTC	CASSRRDGYNEQFF
TRBJ1-6	-	TRBV27	TRBD1	TGTGCCAGCAGAAACAGGGGATCACCCCTCCACTTT	CASRNRGSPLHF
TRBJ1-2	-	TRBV29-1	-	TGCAGCGTTGAAGGCAGAAACTATGGCTACACCTTC	CSVEGRNYGYTF
TRBJ2-7	few	TRBV25-1	-	TGTGCCAGCCGGAACATGGAGGGCGAGCAGTACTTC	CASRNMEGEQYF
TRBJ2-7	-	TRBV19	TRBD1	TGTGCCAGTAGTATAGTGTGGGACAGGTATGACTCCTACGAGCAGTACTTC	CASSIVWDRYDSYEQYF
TRBJ1-4	few	TRBV5-5	-	TGTGCCAGCAGCTCCGGGAGAATGGGCGAAAAACTGTTTTTT	CASSSGRMGEKLFF
TRBJ1-5	-	TRBV2	-	TGTGCCAGCAGTATCGAACTTTATAGCAATCAGCCCCAGCATTTT	CASSIELYSNQPQHF
TRBJ1-5	-	TRBV19	-	TGTGCCAGTAGTATGGTTGGACCAGGGCAACAGCCCCAGCATTTT	CASSMVGPGQQPQHF
TRBJ2-3	-	TRBV5-1	-	TGCGCCAGCAGCTTTGGCTCGAGCACAGATACGCAGTATTTT	CASSFGSSTDTQYF
TRBJ1-3	-	TRBV7-2	-	TGTGCCAGCAGCTTAGCATTGGCGGGCCTAGGTGGAAACACCATATATTTT	CASSLALAGLGGNTIYF
TRBJ1-2	few	TRBV6-1	TRBD1	TGTGCCAGCAGTCGGGACAGGGGCTATGGCTACACCTTC	CASSRDRGYGYTF
TRBJ2-5	-	TRBV10-3	TRBD2	TGTGCCATCAGAAATAGCGGGGGTACGGGGGAGACCCAGTACTTC	CAIRNSGGTGETQYF
TRBJ2-3	-	TRBV6-1	-	TGTGCCAGCAGTGTCTCCGTGATGTCAGGCACAGATACGCAGTATTTT	CASSVSVMSGTDTQYF
TRBJ1-1	-	TRBV27	-	TGTGCCAGCAGTTGGCGGGGTCAGAACACTGAAGCTTTCTTT	CASSWRGQNTEAFF
TRBJ1-2	-	TRBV19	-	TGTGCCAGTAGTATAAGGGGGAACAACTATGGCTACACCTTC	CASSIRGNNYGYTF
TRBJ1-2	-	TRBV4-3	-	TGCGCCAGCAGCCAAGGTCGGGGGGTTGGGGGCTACACCTTC	CASSQGRGVGGYTF
TRBJ2-7	-	TRBV7-9	TRBD1	TGTGCCAGCAGCTTTTCAGGGGGTGATCTGAATTCTTACGAGCAGTACTTC	CASSFSGGDLNSYEQYF
TRBJ1-2	once	TRBV2	-	TGTGCCAGCACGAAGGGGGTCGACTATGGCTACACCTTC	CASTKGVDYGYTF
TRBJ1-2	-	TRBV29-1	-	TGCAACCCCCCCCCTATAGTTCGCCGGGACTCTCACGACTATGGCTACACCTTC	CNPPPIVRRDSHDYGYTF
TRBJ1-3	once	TRBV11-2	TRBD1	TGTGCCAGCAGCACGATACAGGGGAAGGGAAACACCATATATTTT	CASSTIQGKGNTIYF
TRBJ1-5	-	TRBV10-2	-	TGCGCCAGCAGTGACTCCCCTAGGCCCCAGCATTTT	CASSDSPRPQHF
TRBJ1-6	-	TRBV4-1	-	TGCGCCAGCAGCCAAGTTGGCCTCTATAATTCACCCCTCCACTTT	CASSQVGLYNSPLHF
TRBJ2-3	once	TRBV11-2	-	TGTGCCAGCAGCCTAGCAGGAGATACGCAGTATTTT	CASSLAGDTQYF
TRBJ2-5	-	TRBV4-1	-	TGCGCCAGCAGCCAACATCGGACAAGCCAAGAGACCCAGTACTTC	CASSQHRTSQETQYF
TRBJ2-7	-	TRBV15	TRBD2	TGTGCCACCAGCGTTGCGGGGGCCTACGAGCAGTACTTC	CATSVAGAYEQYF